These T cell receptor beta chains were read from a single sample in a study of blood T cell repertoires in COVID-19. TCRdb's table, derived via immunoSEQ multiplex PCR, lists solely in-frame clones and lacks some. There are roughly 100,000 clones in the sample; approximately 80% occur only once, and about 10% lies in the top ten. The specimen was peripheral blood. The receptor set was obtained from a man aged 70-80 years with acute or convalescent COVID-19. Both conserved end residues are part of each CDR3. Fields, in order: J gene, D gene, clone size, V gene, CDR3 protein, CDR3 DNA. D genes are given only for firm matches. Some rows have no size entry. The others give once, few or many, or a class for an expanded clone.

TRBJ1-5	NA	NA	TRBV7-9	CASSHTGTSNQPQHF	TGTGCCAGCAGCCATACCGGGACAAGCAATCAGCCCCAGCATTTT
TRBJ1-5	TRBD1	NA	TRBV12-3/TRBV12-4	CASRRQGDQPQHF	TGTGCCAGCAGGAGACAGGGGGATCAGCCCCAGCATTTT
TRBJ1-1	TRBD1	once	TRBV5-4	CASSQGGPNTEAFF	TGTGCCAGCAGCCAAGGGGGCCCGAACACTGAAGCTTTCTTT
TRBJ1-1	TRBD1	NA	TRBV5-1	CASSLVGQGVDEAFF	TGCGCCAGCAGCTTGGTCGGACAGGGTGTCGATGAAGCTTTCTTT
TRBJ1-5	TRBD1	NA	TRBV7-2	CASSLAQGGQPQHF	TGTGCCAGCAGCTTAGCTCAGGGGGGACAGCCCCAGCATTTT
TRBJ1-6	NA	NA	TRBV2	CASKNRDNSPLHF	TGTGCCAGCAAGAACAGGGATAATTCACCCCTCCACTTT
TRBJ2-1	NA	NA	TRBV11-2	CASSLRQDNEQFF	TGTGCCAGCAGCTTACGGCAGGACAATGAGCAGTTCTTC
TRBJ2-1	NA	few	TRBV12-5	CASGLETDLEQFF	TGTGCTAGTGGTTTGGAGACAGATCTTGAGCAGTTCTTC
TRBJ2-7	TRBD1	NA	TRBV6-5	CASSKDRGPYEQYF	TGTGCCAGCAGCAAAGACAGGGGACCCTACGAGCAGTACTTC
TRBJ2-1	NA	NA	TRBV7-3	CASSLTRDEQFF	TGTGCCAGCAGCCTGACGAGGGATGAGCAGTTCTTC
TRBJ2-1	NA	NA	TRBV18	CASSVQGGAYNEQFF	TGTGCCAGCTCAGTCCAGGGGGGCGCCTACAATGAGCAGTTCTTC
TRBJ1-5	TRBD1	NA	TRBV24-1	CATRLGQGYSNQPQHF	TGTGCCACCAGACTTGGACAGGGATATAGCAATCAGCCCCAGCATTTT